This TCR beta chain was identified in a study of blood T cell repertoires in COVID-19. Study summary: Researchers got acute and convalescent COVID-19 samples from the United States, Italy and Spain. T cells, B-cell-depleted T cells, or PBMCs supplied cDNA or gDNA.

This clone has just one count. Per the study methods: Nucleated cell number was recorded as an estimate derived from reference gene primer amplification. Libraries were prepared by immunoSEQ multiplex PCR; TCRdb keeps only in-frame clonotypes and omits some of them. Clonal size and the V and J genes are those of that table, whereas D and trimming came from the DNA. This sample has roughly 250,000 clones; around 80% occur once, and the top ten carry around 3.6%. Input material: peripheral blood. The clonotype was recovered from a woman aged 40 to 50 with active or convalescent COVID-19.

The CDR3 DNA sequence: TGTGCCAGCAGCTTAGTAGAAGAGATCCAAGAGACCCAGTACTTC. This codes for CASSLVEEIQETQYF. This chain links TRBV11-2 with TRBJ2-5, with D unresolved. CDR3 size: 15 residues. Germline CDR1 and CDR2: SGHAT and FQNNGV. Trimming removed 1 base at V and 1 base at J, with 10 bases between.